This T cell receptor (beta chain) was retrieved from a study of molecular identifiers for immune sequencing clone quantification. Study information: Within a replicate experiment, RNA obtained from either around 20,000 or 99,000 naive CD8 cells was divided into five aliquots, and four of those aliquots were then sequenced. General observations from the study: Spiked Jurkat TCR RNA equivalent to one cell was reportedly detectable in approximately 1 million naive cells.

CDR1 and CDR2 from the germline V gene are LNHDA and SQIVND (reference sequence). The CDR3 loop spans 15 amino acids. Deletions cut 7 bases from V and 0 bases from J, with 13 bases between. TCR libraries were built in bulk with a published protocol and specific TCR primers. TCRdb redid the calling of the PCR reads with MiXCR, one entry per CDR3 protein. The sample carries 65,000 or so distinct CDR3 sequences, roughly 18% recorded once. This clonotype showed up many times. The antigen remains unidentified. The sample consisted of naive CD8+ T cells from blood, with Jurkat cell RNA spiked in. Subset meaning: FACS-sorted CD8+CD4-CCR7+CD45RA+ naive T cells. The chain employs TRBV19 and TRBJ1-5, with D unclear. This sequence was found in a human donor in good health. Some libraries in this study had Jurkat cell RNA spiked in. CDR3: CASTQTDYSNQPQHF. In nucleotides, the CDR3 is TGTGCCAGTACCCAAACGGACTATAGCAATCAGCCCCAGCATTTT. Together with reference TRBV19 and TRBJ1-5, the CDR3 gives the full variable domain: DGGITQSPKYLFRKEGQNVTLSCEQNLNHDAMYWYRQDPGQGLRLIYYSQIVNDFQKGDIAEGYSVSREKKESFPLTVTSAQKNPTAFYLCASTQTDYSNQPQHFGDGTRLSIL.